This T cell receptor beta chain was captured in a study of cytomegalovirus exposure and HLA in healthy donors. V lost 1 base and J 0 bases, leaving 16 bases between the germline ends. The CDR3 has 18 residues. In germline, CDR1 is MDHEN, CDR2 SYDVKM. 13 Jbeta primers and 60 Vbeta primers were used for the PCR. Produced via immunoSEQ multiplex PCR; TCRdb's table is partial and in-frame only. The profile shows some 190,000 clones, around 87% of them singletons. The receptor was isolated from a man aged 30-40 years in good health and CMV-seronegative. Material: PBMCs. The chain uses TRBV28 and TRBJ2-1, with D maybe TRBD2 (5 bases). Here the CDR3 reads CASSLSPPFSASYNEQFF. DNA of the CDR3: TGTGCCAGCAGTTTATCACCCCCGTTTAGCGCCTCCTACAATGAGCAGTTCTTC.